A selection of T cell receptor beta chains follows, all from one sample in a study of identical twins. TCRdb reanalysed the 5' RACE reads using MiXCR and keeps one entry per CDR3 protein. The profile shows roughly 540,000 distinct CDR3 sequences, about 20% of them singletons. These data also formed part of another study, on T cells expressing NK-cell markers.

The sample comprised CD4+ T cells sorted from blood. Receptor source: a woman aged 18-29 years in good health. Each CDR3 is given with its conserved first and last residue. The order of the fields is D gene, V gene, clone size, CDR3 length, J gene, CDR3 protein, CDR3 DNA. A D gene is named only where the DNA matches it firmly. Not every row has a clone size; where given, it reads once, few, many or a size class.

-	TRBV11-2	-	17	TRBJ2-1	CASSPMGWGRNNNEQFF	TGTGCCAGCAGCCCTATGGGGTGGGGACGGAACAACAATGAGCAGTTCTTC
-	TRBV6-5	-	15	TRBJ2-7	CASSYRAPPNYEQYF	TGTGCCAGCAGTTACCGGGCCCCACCTAACTACGAGCAGTACTTC
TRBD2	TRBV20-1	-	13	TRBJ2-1	CSAALAGTKEQFF	TGCAGTGCTGCCCTAGCGGGAACAAAAGAGCAGTTCTTC
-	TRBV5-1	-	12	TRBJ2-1	CASSYGWSEQFF	TGCGCCAGCAGCTACGGGTGGAGTGAGCAGTTCTTC
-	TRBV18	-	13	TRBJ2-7	CASSPARPYEQYF	TGTGCCAGCTCACCTGCCAGGCCTTACGAGCAGTACTTC
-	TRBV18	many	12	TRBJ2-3	CASSPVQGTQYF	TGTGCCAGCTCACCCGTCCAGGGGACGCAGTATTTT
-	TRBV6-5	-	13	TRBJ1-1	CASSFGLGTEAFF	TGTGCCAGCAGTTTCGGACTGGGCACTGAAGCTTTCTTT
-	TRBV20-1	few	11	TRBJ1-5	CSAGTTGTQHF	TGCAGTGCGGGGACGACCGGGACCCAGCATTTT
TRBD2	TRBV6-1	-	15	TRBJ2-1	CASSVGRGFYNEQFF	TGTGCCAGCAGTGTTGGGAGGGGATTCTACAATGAGCAGTTCTTC
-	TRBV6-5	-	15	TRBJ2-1	CASSYSVGRLNEQFF	TGTGCCAGCAGTTACTCGGTAGGGCGGCTTAATGAGCAGTTCTTC
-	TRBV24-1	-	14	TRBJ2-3	CATSASGTRDTQYF	TGTGCCACCAGTGCCTCCGGGACACGAGATACGCAGTATTTT
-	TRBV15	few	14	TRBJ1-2	CATSRDQGTGGYTF	TGTGCCACCAGCAGAGATCAGGGGACGGGCGGCTACACCTTC
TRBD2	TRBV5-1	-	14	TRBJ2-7	CASSDQGLGYEQYF	TGCGCCAGCAGCGACCAGGGACTAGGATACGAGCAGTACTTC
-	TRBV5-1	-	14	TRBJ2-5	CASRVGEGWETQYF	TGCGCCAGCCGCGTGGGCGAGGGTTGGGAGACCCAGTACTTC
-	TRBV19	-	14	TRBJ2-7	CASSMKVHLHEQYF	TGTGCCAGTAGTATGAAGGTTCACCTTCACGAGCAGTACTTC
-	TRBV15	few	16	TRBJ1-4	CATSSDTGLRTEKLFF	TGTGCCACCAGCAGTGATACAGGACTCAGGACGGAAAAACTGTTTTTT
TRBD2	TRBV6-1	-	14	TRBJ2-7	CASGRGLALYEQYF	TGTGCCAGCGGTAGGGGACTAGCCCTCTACGAGCAGTACTTC
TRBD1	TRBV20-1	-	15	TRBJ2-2	CSAARTGLNTGELFF	TGCAGTGCTGCCCGGACAGGGCTGAACACCGGGGAGCTGTTTTTT
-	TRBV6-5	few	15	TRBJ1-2	CASSYVPGGNYGYTF	TGTGCCAGCAGTTACGTTCCGGGGGGGAACTATGGCTACACCTTC
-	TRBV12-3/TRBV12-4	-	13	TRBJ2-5	CASSLSQEETQYF	TGTGCCAGCAGTTTAAGCCAAGAAGAGACCCAGTACTTC
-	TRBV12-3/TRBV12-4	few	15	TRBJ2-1	CASSFGGTFNNEQFF	TGTGCCAGCAGTTTCGGCGGGACCTTTAACAATGAGCAGTTCTTC
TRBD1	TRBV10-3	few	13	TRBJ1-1	CAIGQGVDTEAFF	TGTGCCATCGGACAGGGGGTTGACACTGAAGCTTTCTTT
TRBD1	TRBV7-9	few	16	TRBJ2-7	CASSLDPGQGAFEQYF	TGTGCCAGCAGCCTAGATCCGGGACAGGGGGCTTTTGAGCAGTACTTC
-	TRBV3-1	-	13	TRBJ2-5	CASSQDLRGTQYF	TGTGCCAGCAGCCAAGATCTACGGGGGACCCAGTACTTC
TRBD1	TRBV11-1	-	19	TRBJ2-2	CASSLNNLRDREDTGELFF	TGTGCCAGCAGCTTAAATAATCTCCGGGACAGGGAGGACACCGGGGAGCTGTTTTTT
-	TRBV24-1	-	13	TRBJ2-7	CATSETGSYEQYF	TGTGCCACCAGTGAGACCGGCTCCTACGAGCAGTACTTC
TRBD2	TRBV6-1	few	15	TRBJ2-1	CASSESGRLEEEQFF	TGTGCCAGCAGTGAGAGCGGGAGGTTAGAAGAGGAGCAGTTCTTC
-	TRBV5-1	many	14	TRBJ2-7	CASTSGDTIVEQYF	TGCGCCAGCACCTCAGGGGACACCATTGTCGAGCAGTACTTC
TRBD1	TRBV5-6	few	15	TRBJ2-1	CASSLEAGGYNEQFF	TGTGCCAGCAGCTTGGAGGCAGGGGGTTACAATGAGCAGTTCTTC
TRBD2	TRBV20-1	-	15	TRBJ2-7	CSARSGLVSSYEQYF	TGCAGTGCTAGGTCGGGACTAGTTTCTTCCTACGAGCAGTACTTC
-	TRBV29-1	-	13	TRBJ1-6	CSACEGLNSPLHF	TGCAGCGCCTGCGAGGGGCTTAATTCACCCCTCCACTTT
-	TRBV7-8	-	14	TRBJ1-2	CASSIHRDYYGYTF	TGTGCCAGCAGCATACACAGAGATTACTATGGCTACACCTTC
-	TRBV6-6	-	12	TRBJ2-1	CASSYEWDEQFF	TGTGCCAGCAGTTACGAGTGGGATGAGCAGTTCTTC
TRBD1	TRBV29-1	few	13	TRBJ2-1	CSVAGQGKNEQFF	TGCAGCGTGGCGGGACAGGGGAAAAATGAGCAGTTCTTC
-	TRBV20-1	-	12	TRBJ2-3	CSAYGAEDTQYF	TGCAGTGCGTACGGGGCCGAAGATACGCAGTATTTT
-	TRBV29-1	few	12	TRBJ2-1	CSVSPLTDEQFF	TGCAGCGTTTCGCCACTCACGGATGAGCAGTTCTTC
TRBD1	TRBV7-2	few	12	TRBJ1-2	CASSSHRGGYTF	TGTGCCAGCAGCTCGCACAGGGGTGGCTACACCTTC
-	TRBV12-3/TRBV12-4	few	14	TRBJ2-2	CASSDIPNTGELFF	TGTGCCAGCAGCGACATACCGAACACCGGGGAGCTGTTTTTT
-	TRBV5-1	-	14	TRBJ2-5	CASHPGGSQETQYF	TGCGCCAGCCACCCAGGGGGGTCCCAAGAGACCCAGTACTTC
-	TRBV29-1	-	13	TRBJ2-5	CSVIALDQETQYF	TGCAGCGTTATAGCGCTAGACCAAGAGACCCAGTACTTC
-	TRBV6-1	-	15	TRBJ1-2	CASRSDRESLRGYTF	TGTGCCAGCAGAAGCGACCGGGAGAGTCTACGGGGCTACACCTTC
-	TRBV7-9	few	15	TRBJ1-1	CASSLFSLRPFEAFF	TGTGCCAGCAGCTTATTTAGTTTAAGGCCATTTGAAGCTTTCTTT
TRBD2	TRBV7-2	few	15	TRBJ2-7	CASSQEKGLFREQYF	TGTGCCAGCAGCCAGGAAAAGGGACTATTCCGCGAGCAGTACTTC
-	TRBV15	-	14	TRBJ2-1	CATSREALPSEQFF	TGTGCCACCAGCAGAGAAGCCCTCCCCAGTGAGCAGTTCTTC
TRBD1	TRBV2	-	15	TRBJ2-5	CAGTGQPVVGETQYF	TGTGCCGGAACGGGACAGCCAGTTGTGGGAGAGACCCAGTACTTC
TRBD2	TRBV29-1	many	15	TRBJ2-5	CSVVQTGGPGETQYF	TGCAGCGTTGTCCAAACGGGAGGGCCTGGGGAGACCCAGTACTTC
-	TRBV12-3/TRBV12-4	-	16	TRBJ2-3	CASSVDYHLGTDTQYF	TGTGCCAGCAGTGTGGACTATCATTTGGGCACAGATACGCAGTATTTT
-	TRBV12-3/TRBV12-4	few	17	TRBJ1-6	CASSRGVLSVGKPPLHF	TGTGCCAGCAGTCGGGGGGTACTAAGCGTTGGGAAGCCACCCCTCCACTTT
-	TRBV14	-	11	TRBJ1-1	CASSGSLEAFF	TGTGCCAGCAGCGGGTCCCTCGAAGCTTTCTTT
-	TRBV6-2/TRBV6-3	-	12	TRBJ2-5	CASSNRVGTQYF	TGTGCCAGCAGCAACAGGGTAGGGACCCAGTACTTC
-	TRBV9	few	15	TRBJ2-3	CASSVMRGGVDTQYF	TGTGCCAGCAGCGTAATGAGAGGGGGAGTAGATACGCAGTATTTT
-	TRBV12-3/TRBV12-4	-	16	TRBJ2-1	CASSLPQGWGNNEQFF	TGTGCCAGCAGTTTACCACAGGGTTGGGGTAACAATGAGCAGTTCTTC
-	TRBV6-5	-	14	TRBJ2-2	CASIRWEGAGELFF	TGTGCCAGCATTAGATGGGAGGGGGCCGGGGAGCTGTTTTTT
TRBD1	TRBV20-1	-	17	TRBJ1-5	CSAVGQGARESNQPQHF	TGCAGTGCTGTGGGACAGGGGGCCAGAGAGAGCAATCAGCCCCAGCATTTT
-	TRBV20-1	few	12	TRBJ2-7	CSASQARVQQYF	TGCAGTGCTAGCCAAGCCAGGGTACAGCAGTACTTC